This T cell receptor beta chain derives from a study of naive and memory T cell subsets. A UMI-containing oligonucleotide was joined by 3' ligation to the TCR cDNA template. Input was about 1 to 1000 ng of DNase-treated total RNA without cell sorting. The CDR3 is 13 residues long. Germline loops: CDR1 MNHEY, CDR2 SMNVEV (reference sequence). Deletions cut 10 bases from V and 5 bases from J, with 15 bases between. Ligated cDNA underwent four rounds of PCR with nested alpha and beta constant region primers and SP2. TCRdb used MiXCR to reprocess the 5' RACE reads, holding one entry per CDR3 protein. The table records about 48,000 distinct CDR3 sequences, roughly 4.7% of them present only once.

The chain couples TRBV27 to TRBJ1-5, with D maybe TRBD1 (5 bases). The clonotype comes from a female donor in good health. The CDR3 DNA follows: TGTGCCACTAAGGGGCAGGGCGATCAGCCCCAGCATTTT. Its protein product is CATKGQGDQPQHF.